This T cell receptor (beta chain) was captured in a study of cytomegalovirus exposure and HLA in healthy donors. Note on this clone: Its antigen remains unknown.

Broader study findings: Most CMV-associated TCR beta chains appeared HLA-restricted in a later analysis.

In the PCR, 60 Vbeta and 13 Jbeta primers were used. Measured with immunoSEQ multiplex PCR; TCRdb has only the in-frame clones, and not every one. The data contain approximately 170,000 clones, 65% to 70% of them singletons. The germline V gene has CDR1 SGHRS and CDR2 YFSETQ. V shed 0 bases and J shed 1 base, with 10 bases lying between them. The CDR3 has 15 amino acids. This TCR derives from a woman younger than 30 in good health and CMV-seropositive. The chain combines TRBV5-1 with TRBJ2-5; D unresolved. Input material: PBMCs. Written as DNA, the CDR3 is TGCGCCAGCAGCTTGGCTGTTCGGGTCCAAGAGACCCAGTACTTC. It is translated as CASSLAVRVQETQYF.